This is a list of T cell receptor beta chains from one sample in a study of identifying expanded T cells in peripheral blood. Sequenced by immunoSEQ multiplex PCR; TCRdb stores in-frame clones only, minus some. The table has around 120,000 clones, 86% seen once; the top ten hold 8.4%. The sample consisted of blood. These receptors were taken from a person aged 18 to 75 in good health. Both conserved end residues are part of each CDR3. The D gene is left open where the match is weak. Where a row states a size, it is once, few, many or the class of an expanded clone; other rows omit it.

TRBJ2-3 NA TRBV28 NA CASSITRDTQYF TGTGCCAGCAGTATCACTAGGGATACGCAGTATTTT
TRBJ1-1 NA TRBV4-1 NA CASSHLSSDPGF TGCGCCAGCAGCCACCTCTCCTCGGACCCTGGCTTT
TRBJ2-1 TRBD2 TRBV6-6 NA CASSSGLAGSNEQFF TGTGCCAGCAGTTCGGGACTAGCGGGGAGCAATGAGCAGTTCTTC
TRBJ2-1 TRBD2 TRBV7-2 NA CASSLGPSGANNEQFF TGTGCCAGCAGCTTAGGGCCTAGCGGGGCAAACAATGAGCAGTTCTTC
TRBJ2-1 TRBD2 TRBV7-3 NA CASSLISGRASNEQFF TGTGCCAGCAGCTTAATCAGCGGGAGGGCCTCCAATGAGCAGTTCTTC
TRBJ1-1 NA TRBV11-1 NA CASSLQGGTEAFF TGTGCCAGCAGCTTACAAGGAGGGACTGAAGCTTTCTTT
TRBJ2-2 NA TRBV5-6 NA CASSFLRQAPNTGELFF TGTGCCAGCAGCTTTCTCCGACAGGCTCCGAACACCGGGGAGCTGTTTTTT
TRBJ2-1 NA TRBV12-5 NA CASGYRTDTQFF TGTGCTAGTGGTTATCGCACAGATACCCAGTTCTTC
TRBJ1-2 TRBD1 TRBV7-9 NA CASSTGTGRGGYTF TGTGCCAGCAGCACCGGGACAGGGAGGGGTGGCTACACCTTC
TRBJ2-7 TRBD1 TRBV7-9 NA CASSGPGTGTYEQYF TGTGCCAGCAGCGGCCCCGGGACAGGGACCTACGAGCAGTACTTC
TRBJ2-3 NA TRBV6-5 NA CASRTGGGTDTQYF TGTGCCAGCAGAACCGGAGGAGGGACAGATACGCAGTATTTT
TRBJ1-5 NA TRBV28 NA CASSLTGQPQHF TGTGCCAGCAGTTTAACGGGCCAGCCCCAGCATTTT
TRBJ1-1 NA TRBV19 NA CASSIDQGRTEAFF TGTGCCAGTAGTATAGACCAGGGAAGGACTGAAGCTTTCTTT
TRBJ2-2 NA TRBV7-8 NA CASSLQNRGLSGELFF TGTGCCAGCAGCTTACAGAACAGGGGACTGTCCGGGGAGCTGTTTTTT
TRBJ2-2 NA TRBV7-2 NA CASGKTRANTGELFF TGTGCCAGCGGAAAAACACGTGCGAACACCGGGGAGCTGTTTTTT
TRBJ1-2 NA TRBV6-5 NA CASSYGPGGYGYTF TGTGCCAGCAGTTACGGGCCTGGGGGCTATGGCTACACCTTC
TRBJ1-3 NA TRBV6-6 NA CASSYEGFSGNTIYF TGTGCCAGCAGTTACGAAGGGTTTTCTGGAAACACCATATATTTT
TRBJ2-7 TRBD1 TRBV2 NA CASSAPFGKGQGQAEQYF TGTGCCAGCAGTGCCCCCTTTGGTAAGGGACAGGGGCAGGCCGAGCAGTACTTC
TRBJ2-7 TRBD1 TRBV6-6 once CASSYGQGLVEQYF TGTGCCAGCAGTTATGGACAGGGACTCGTCGAGCAGTACTTC
TRBJ2-2 NA TRBV2 few CASNFYGELFF TGTGCCAGCAACTTTTACGGGGAGCTGTTTTTT
TRBJ2-3 NA TRBV5-4 NA CASSSGNTADTQYF TGTGCCAGCAGCTCGGGCAACACGGCAGATACGCAGTATTTT
TRBJ2-1 TRBD1 TRBV6-5 NA CASSPGTGGFEQFF TGTGCCAGCAGTCCCGGGACAGGGGGCTTTGAGCAGTTCTTC
TRBJ2-1 TRBD2 TRBV19 NA CASSPSGRGAYNEQFF TGTGCCAGTAGCCCCAGCGGGAGGGGGGCCTACAATGAGCAGTTCTTC
TRBJ2-7 TRBD2 TRBV7-8 NA CASSLYGGNYEQYF TGTGCCAGCAGCCTCTACGGGGGGAACTACGAGCAGTACTTC
TRBJ2-5 TRBD2 TRBV7-3 NA CASSRLAGGQETQYF TGTGCCAGCAGCCGACTAGCGGGGGGCCAAGAGACCCAGTACTTC
TRBJ1-5 NA TRBV27 NA CASSITGINLFGPQHF TGTGCCAGCAGCATAACGGGGATAAACTTGTTCGGGCCCCAGCATTTT
TRBJ2-3 TRBD2 TRBV19 NA CASSPLSGGGDTQYF TGTGCCAGTAGCCCTCTCTCGGGGGGAGGGGATACGCAGTATTTT
TRBJ2-5 TRBD2 TRBV13 once CASSLGGPGLGTQYF TGTGCCAGCAGCTTAGGCGGCCCTGGACTAGGGACCCAGTACTTC